Listed here is a single T cell receptor beta chain. As yet, its antigen is unknown. V shed 3 bases and J shed 5 bases, with 10 bases lying between them. The CDR3 is 13 residues long. A J-beta primer mix and a sample-barcoded 5' primer were used in a second PCR of roughly 6 to 11 cycles. Through a template-switch adaptor with 12 random nucleotides, each cDNA molecule received a tag. Every individual sample yielded 2.5 million or more paired-end reads (each containing CDR3). TCRdb independently ran MiXCR on the 5' RACE reads; one entry per CDR3 protein. The table has around 1,500,000 distinct CDR3 sequences, roughly 40% seen once. The data belong to a study of blood T cells in healthy people across ages. Study-wide points: Fewer expanded clones and more diversity marked long-lived versus aged donors. Per-million-T-cell TCR beta diversity fell roughly linearly with age.

Sequencing was carried out using blood. The source of this sequence is a woman younger than 35 in good health. This chain links TRBV12-3 or TRBV12-4 with TRBJ2-5, with a tentative D call TRBD1 (5 bases). The CDR3 is CASSFPGMETQYF. For the CDR3, the DNA is TGTGCCAGCAGTTTCCCAGGGATGGAGACCCAGTACTTC.